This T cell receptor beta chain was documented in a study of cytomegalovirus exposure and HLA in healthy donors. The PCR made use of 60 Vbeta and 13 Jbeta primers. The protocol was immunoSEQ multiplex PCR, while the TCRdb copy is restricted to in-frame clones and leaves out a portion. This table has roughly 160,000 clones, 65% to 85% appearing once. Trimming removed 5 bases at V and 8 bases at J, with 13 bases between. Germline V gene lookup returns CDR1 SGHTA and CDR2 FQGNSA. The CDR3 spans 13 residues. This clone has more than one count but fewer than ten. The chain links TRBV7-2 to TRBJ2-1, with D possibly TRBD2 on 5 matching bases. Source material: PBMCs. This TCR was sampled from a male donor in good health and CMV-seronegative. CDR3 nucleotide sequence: TGTGCCAGCAGCCCATTCCCGGGGTATGAGCAGTTCTTC. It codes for CASSPFPGYEQFF.